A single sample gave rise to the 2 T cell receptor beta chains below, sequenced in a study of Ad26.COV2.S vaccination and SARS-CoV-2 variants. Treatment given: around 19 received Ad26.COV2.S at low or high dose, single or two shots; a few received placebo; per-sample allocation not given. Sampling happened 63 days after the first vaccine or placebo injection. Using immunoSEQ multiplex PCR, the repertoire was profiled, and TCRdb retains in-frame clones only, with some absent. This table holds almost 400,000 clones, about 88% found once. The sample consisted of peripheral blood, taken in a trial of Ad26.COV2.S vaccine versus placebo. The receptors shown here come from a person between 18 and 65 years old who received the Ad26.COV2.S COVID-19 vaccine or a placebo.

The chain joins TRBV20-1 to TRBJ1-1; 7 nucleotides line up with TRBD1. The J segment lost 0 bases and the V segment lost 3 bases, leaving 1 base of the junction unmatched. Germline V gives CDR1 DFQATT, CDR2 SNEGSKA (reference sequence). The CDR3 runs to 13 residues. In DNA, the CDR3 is TGCAGTGCTAGTGACAGGGTGAACACTGAAGCTTTCTTT. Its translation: CSASDRVNTEAFF.

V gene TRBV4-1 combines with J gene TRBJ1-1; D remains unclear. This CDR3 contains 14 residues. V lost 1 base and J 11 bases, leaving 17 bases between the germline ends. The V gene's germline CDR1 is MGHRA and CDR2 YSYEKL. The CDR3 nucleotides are TGCGCCAGCAGCCAAGGGGAGGGCCGGGTGGCGGCTTTCTTT. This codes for CASSQGEGRVAAFF.